The 10 T cell receptor beta chains in this list originate from one sample, sequenced in a study of shared clonotypes between healthy human individuals. Produced via immunoSEQ multiplex PCR; TCRdb's table is partial and in-frame only. The data contain around 1.6 million clones, roughly 98% of them seen just once; the ten biggest clones take up 0.45%. The sequenced sample was naive CD4+ T cells sorted from blood. Subset given: CD45RA+ positively selected. Every receptor here comes from a young man in good health.

This chain links TRBV27 with TRBJ2-5, with TRBD1 matching over 7 bases. There are 15 residues in the CDR3. Germline V gene lookup returns CDR1 MNHEY and CDR2 SMNVEV (reference sequence). The trim removed 2 bases at V and 5 bases at J, leaving 8 bases unmatched. CDR3 in DNA: TGTGCCAGCAGTTTAACAGGGGTGGGCAGGGAGACCCAGTACTTC. This sequence encodes CASSLTGVGRETQYF.

Here the CDR3 DNA reads TGTGCCAGCTCCCCTGGGACTAGCGGGAGTTCCCCAGTGGGCAATGAGCAGTTCTTC. This gives the protein CASSPGTSGSSPVGNEQFF. The chain carries TRBV18 and TRBJ2-1; 14 nucleotides agree with TRBD2. In germline, CDR1 is KGHSH, CDR2 LQKENI. V lost 6 bases to trimming and J lost 6 bases; unmatched junction nucleotides: 16. CDR3 length equals 19 residues.

The gene calls are TRBV5-6 and TRBJ2-7; D uncertain. V was clipped by 1 base and J by 6 bases, with 8 bases between them. Per germline, CDR1 SGHDT and CDR2 YYEEEE. The CDR3 extends over 12 amino acids. The CDR3, as DNA: TGTGCCAGCAGCTTGAGACTTCGCGAGCAGTACTTC. Its translation: CASSLRLREQYF.

This clone was seen just once. The V call is TRBV27, the J call TRBJ2-2; 10 nucleotides align to TRBD2. V lost 1 base, J lost 6 bases, and 5 bases stayed unmatched. Germline assignment: CDR1 MNHEY and CDR2 SMNVEV (reference sequence). This CDR3 comprises 16 residues. The CDR3 bases are TGTGCCAGCAGTTTATGGCTAGCGGGAGTTTCCGGGGAGCTGTTTTTT. Protein sequence: CASSLWLAGVSGELFF.

The genes are TRBV28 and TRBJ2-7, with D perhaps matching TRBD1 (6 bases). V was pared by 4 bases and J by 0 bases, with 19 bases between. CDR1 and CDR2 (germline): MDHEN, SYDVKM. This CDR3 region has 17 residues. The CDR3 DNA is TGTGCCAGCAGTTGGGGTTTTGGGACACCAAGCTCCTACGAGCAGTACTTC. Amino acid sequence: CASSWGFGTPSSYEQYF.

The chain couples TRBV28 to TRBJ2-4; D tentatively reads TRBD1 or TRBD2 (5 bases each). V lost 7 bases to trimming and J lost 13 bases, with 14 bases between them. The germline gives CDR1 MDHEN, CDR2 SYDVKM. The CDR3 contains 11 residues. For the CDR3, the DNA is TGTGCCAGCACCGGGACCCTGGGGCAGTACTTC. It is translated as CASTGTLGQYF.

The chain combines TRBV9 with TRBJ2-5; 8 positions agree with TRBD2. The CDR3 has 15 amino acids. Germline V CDR1 and CDR2: SGDLS, YYNGEE. Trimming cost V 4 bases and J 5 bases; bases outside gene matches: 10. As DNA, the CDR3 is TGTGCCAGCAGCTCCAGCGGGAGCGCTTGGGAGACCCAGTACTTC. It encodes CASSSSGSAWETQYF. The full variable domain, completed using reference TRBV9 and TRBJ2-5, is DSGVTQTPKHLITATGQRVTLRCSPRSGDLSVYWYQQSLDQGLQFLIQYYNGEERAKGNILERFSAQQFPDLHSELNLSSLELGDSALYFCASSSSGSAWETQYFGPGTRLLVL.

The chain combines TRBV9 with TRBJ1-2; 9 positions match TRBD1. Germline trimming cut 5 bases from V and 2 bases from J; bases unmatched to any gene: 7. CDR1 and CDR2 (germline): SGDLS, YYNGEE. This CDR3 contains 15 residues. The CDR3 is CASSLLTGGNYGYTF. CDR3 coding DNA: TGTGCCAGCAGTTTACTGACAGGGGGAAACTATGGCTACACCTTC.

The chain carries TRBV5-6 and TRBJ1-1; D perhaps matches TRBD1 (6 bases). Per the germline V gene, CDR1 is SGHDT and CDR2 is YYEEEE. CDR3 size: 13 residues. V was clipped by 1 base and J by 7 bases, with 11 bases between them. The CDR3: CASSLPGGGEAFF. The CDR3 bases are TGTGCCAGCAGCTTGCCGGGAGGGGGTGAAGCTTTCTTT.

The chain links TRBV2 to TRBJ1-5; D unresolved. Per germline, CDR1 SNHLY and CDR2 FYNNEI. V was trimmed by 4 bases and J by 11 bases, leaving 15 bases between them. This CDR3 contains 13 residues. CDR3 residues: CASSATVLRAQHF. Here the CDR3 DNA reads TGTGCCAGCAGTGCAACGGTTTTAAGGGCCCAGCATTTT.